The present TCR beta chain was sequenced within a study of T cell responses to AZD1222 COVID-19 vaccine (dated by TCRdb to the early 2020s). For the study in its entirety: AZD1222 recipients whose second dose came at about 4 weeks and those whose second dose came at about 12 weeks were combined into one group, since spike-specific TCR depth and breadth did not differ between the two schedules. TCR sequencing covered 230 to 250 trial participants: 200 to 220 given two doses of AZD1222 and approximately 26 given two doses of MenACWY control vaccine. Trial participants were enrolled by age into 18-55, 56-69 and 70-plus year subgroups, with around 150, 28 and 57 TCR-sequenced participants respectively.

V was cut back by 3 bases and J by 7 bases, leaving a gap of 13 bases between them. From the cysteine through the phenylalanine, the CDR3 covers 13 amino acids. CDR3 DNA is the only sequence kept; it has 39 bases, read in frame from the first base. Of note for this clone: No antigen is known for it. No qualities accompany the bases; no much larger clone lies one base away.

The CDR3 regions of human TCRbeta chains were subjected to immunosequencing. On the authors' methods: Repertoire TCRs were checked for matches against a reference library of SARS-CoV-2-specific TCRs that had been generated using the MIRA antigen-specificity platform. Breadth meant the fraction of unique TCRs that were SARS-CoV-2-associated, whereas depth meant the fraction of total T cells that were SARS-CoV-2-associated. Using the MIRA data, every spike-specific TCR was mapped to the spike region that the TCR reacted to and assigned to either a CD4 or a CD8 class. Log10-transformed breadth and depth values were compared by one-way ANOVA with Sidak's multiple comparisons tests. Entries here come from immuneACCESS through TCRdb and include only in-frame sequences with V and J called. Some clones fail to appear in such tables; in the studies checked, an unresolved V gene covers under half of the shortfall, and the cause of the remainder is unknown. From that table come the V and J calls and clone size; the DNA was used to work out D and trimming. In this sample the table shows some 90,000 clones, roughly 85% of which occur a single time. The top ten hold 6% to 9% of the sample.

The time point label for this specimen denotes: baseline before first vaccination. Vaccinee samples came from UK trials COV001 and COV002, including a single-blind randomized controlled phase 2/3 trial of AZD1222 (ChAdOx1 nCoV-19) in healthy adults. For TCRbeta chain sequencing, PBMC samples were collected from trial participants at day 0 and at day 28 after the second dose. What the study reported, not specific to this receptor: CD4 TCRs associated with the vaccine covered the entire spike protein, and the dominant responses were in regions 160-218 and 743-854. Epitopes outside the regions mutated in the B.1.351 and B.1.1.7 variants were reportedly recognized by nearly half of the unique spike-specific TCRs. Because no day 14 peak-response samples were available, the repertoires could be characterized only after the peak T cell response. Only six or seven AZD1222 recipients were SARS-CoV-2 seropositive at baseline, limiting conclusions about previously exposed vaccinees. Participants were mostly white British, with more females than males. The authors suggested clonal diversity may have been underestimated. After two AZD1222 doses, spike-specific TCR breadth and depth were significantly higher than at day 0 and than in MenACWY recipients. In the small 56-69-year group, the increase in depth fell short of significance, most likely because of low power.

This material consisted of peripheral blood, taken on day 0 of AZD1222 vaccination. The rearranged chain carries TRBV12-3 or TRBV12-4 and TRBJ2-7, with a tentative D gene TRBD1 over 5 matching bases. The sequence came from an adult in good health. The CDR3 protein sequence reads: CASSLARAGEQYF. The sequenced DNA: TGTGCCAGCAGTTTGGCCAGGGCTGGGGAGCAGTACTTC.